This T cell receptor (beta chain) comes out of a study of Graves' ophthalmopathy and Graves' hyperthyroidism. Study-level information: Being free of ophthalmopathy for 18 months of follow-up defined stable hyperthyroidism.

As regards this clonotype: As yet, its antigen is unknown.

Findings and limits, study-wide: Progression of ophthalmopathy was predicted by the model with approximately 71% sensitivity and less than 85% specificity. Cross-validated, the 13-signature model showed 87.88%/81.08% sensitivity/specificity, and 80%/75% in the test set. Blood contained most expanded thyroid clonotypes exceeding 0.001 frequency.

Trimming removed 2 bases from V and 3 bases from J, with 17 bases in between. The CDR3 extends over 16 amino acids. In germline, CDR1 is WSHSY, CDR2 SAAADI. Amplification from RNA transcripts yielded the TCR beta CDR3 regions. In the first round, RT-PCR was carried out with HTBI primers, and a multiplex PCR formed the second round. TCRdb re-called the multiplex PCR reads through MiXCR, storing one row per CDR3 protein. The table has around 590,000 distinct CDR3 sequences, 35% to 45% seen once. J is TRBJ2-7 and V is TRBV10-2; the D is unclear. Source material: peripheral blood or thyroid tissue (not recorded which). The clonotype originates from an adult man with Graves' hyperthyroidism. The CDR3 reads CASSEGLAELNYEQYF. The DNA for the CDR3 is TGCGCCAGCAGTGAGGGTCTGGCAGAGCTTAACTACGAGCAGTACTTC.